This entry is about one TCR beta chain. This entry belongs to a study of T cell changes during pregnancy in multiple sclerosis. Sequencing used immunoSEQ multiplex PCR; TCRdb keeps in-frame clones, though not all of them. The table records fewer than 85,000 clones, 90% to 95% of them present only once. CDR3 length equals 13 residues. The germline CDR1 and CDR2 sequences are GTSNPN and SVGIG (reference sequence). V was pared by 5 bases and J by 4 bases, with 14 bases between. This rearrangement joins TRBV30 to TRBJ1-2; D is uncertain. The TCR comes from a female donor with multiple sclerosis, enrolled in a pregnancy study. The sequenced sample was peripheral blood, obtained in the second trimester of pregnancy. Here the CDR3 DNA reads TGTGCCTGGTATGCGTTCAGAGGCTATGGCTACACCTTC. This codes for CAWYAFRGYGYTF.